Each of the 20 T cell receptor beta chains below was sequenced from the same sample in a study of PD-1 blockade in classical Hodgkin lymphoma. Libraries were prepared by immunoSEQ multiplex PCR; TCRdb keeps only in-frame clonotypes and omits some of them. Of around 19,000 clones listed, around 67% are singletons. Every patient experienced relapse after autologous stem cell transplantation, and brentuximab vedotin exposure varied. Source: peripheral blood mononuclear cells (PBMCs), taken before the second cycle of nivolumab. The source of these receptors is a human donor with classical Hodgkin lymphoma.

Written as DNA, the CDR3 is TGTGCCAGCAGTGCCTTGGTTAGCGGGAGTACAGATACGCAGTATTTT. The encoded protein is CASSALVSGSTDTQYF. The chain joins TRBV6-1 to TRBJ2-3; 9 positions agree with TRBD2. V dropped 4 bases and J dropped 3; count of bases not matched to a gene: 8. Germline assignment: CDR1 MNHNS and CDR2 SASEGT. This CDR3 comprises 16 residues.

V gene TRBV4-1 combines with J gene TRBJ1-4; D is unclear. Germline values: CDR1 MGHRA, CDR2 YSYEKL. The ends were cut back, 0 bases at V and 3 bases at J, with 8 bases in the middle. The CDR3 covers 15 residues. Here the CDR3 DNA reads TGCGCCAGCAGCCAAGATGAGCCACCTAATGAAAAACTGTTTTTT. Its translation is CASSQDEPPNEKLFF.

This clone was found a few times. The CDR3 loop reads CASSKQGTSTEAFF. CDR3 bases: TGTGCCAGCAGCAAACAGGGGACGAGCACTGAAGCTTTCTTT. This sequence joins TRBV25-1 and TRBJ1-1, with 7 positions matching TRBD1. CDR1 is MGHDK, CDR2 SYGVNS, per germline. This CDR3 has 14 amino acids. J lost 4 bases, V lost 6 bases, and 8 bases had no gene match.

V usage is TRBV19 and J usage is TRBJ2-5, with a weak D call TRBD2 (5 bases). The CDR3 contains 15 residues. Per the germline V gene, CDR1 is LNHDA and CDR2 is SQIVND (reference sequence). The germline V and J ends were trimmed by 3 bases and 6 bases, with 17 bases remaining between them. The CDR3 region is CASSIVRILGKTQYF. As DNA, the CDR3 is TGTGCCAGTAGTATCGTACGGATCCTCGGGAAGACCCAGTACTTC.

The chain carries TRBV7-8 and TRBJ2-7; D may match TRBD1 or TRBD2 (5 bases each). Per germline, CDR1 SGHVS and CDR2 FQNEAQ. V was trimmed by 5 bases and J by 6 bases, leaving 20 bases between them. CDR3 size: 15 residues. The CDR3 loop is CASSKRAGTPGEQYF. The DNA for the CDR3 is TGTGCCAGCAGCAAAAGAGCCGGGACCCCAGGCGAGCAGTACTTC.

The chain joins TRBV6-4 to TRBJ1-1; D is undetermined. The V end lost 6 bases, the J end lost 0 bases, and 8 bases lay between the germline ends. CDR3 length: 13 residues. Germline V gene sequence: CDR1 MRHNA, CDR2 SNTAGT. The CDR3 region is CASRPDLNTEAFF. For the CDR3, the DNA is TGTGCCAGCAGACCAGACCTGAACACTGAAGCTTTCTTT.

V usage is TRBV4-1 and J usage is TRBJ2-1; 7 bases agree with TRBD2. The CDR3 totals 15 residues. Germline loops: CDR1 MGHRA, CDR2 YSYEKL. Trimming cost V 3 bases and J 5 bases; bases outside gene matches: 7. CDR3 nucleotide sequence: TGCGCCAGCAGCCAGAACCGGGACTACAACAATGAGCAGTTCTTC. This gives the protein CASSQNRDYNNEQFF.

The V and J genes are TRBV27 and TRBJ2-2, with 11 bases matching TRBD1. J was trimmed by 4 bases and V by 6 bases; bases with no gene match: 7. Germline V lookup: CDR1 MNHEY, CDR2 SMNVEV (reference sequence). The length of the CDR3 is 16 residues. The CDR3 protein is CASRPPGQGGTGELFF. The CDR3 nucleotides are TGTGCCAGCAGGCCACCGGGACAGGGGGGCACCGGGGAGCTGTTTTTT.

The V and J genes are TRBV5-4 and TRBJ2-7; D unclear. V gave up 2 bases and J gave up 2 bases, with 2 bases separating them. Per germline, CDR1 SGHNT and CDR2 YYREEE (reference sequence). This CDR3 is 11 amino acids long. The CDR3 here is CASSFPYEQYF. CDR3 nucleotide sequence: TGTGCCAGCAGCTTTCCCTACGAGCAGTACTTC.

This chain joins TRBV15 and TRBJ2-2; 10 positions match TRBD1. V trimming: 3 bases; J trimming: 3 bases; junction bases outside the gene matches: 4. Germline-derived CDR1 and CDR2 are LNHNV and YYDKDF (reference sequence). The CDR3 length is 16 residues. Here the CDR3 reads CATSSRDRGYTGELFF. The CDR3 DNA is TGTGCCACCAGCAGCCGGGACAGGGGATACACCGGGGAGCTGTTTTTT.

This chain joins TRBV29-1 and TRBJ1-1; 8 nucleotides line up with TRBD1. CDR1 and CDR2 (germline): SQVTM, ANQGSEA. This CDR3 has 13 residues. V gave up 6 bases and J gave up 4 bases; unmatched junction bases: 7. The CDR3 sequence: CSVLQGGATEAFF. The CDR3 region has the DNA TGCAGCGTCTTACAGGGGGGAGCCACTGAAGCTTTCTTT.

The rearrangement uses TRBV28 and TRBJ2-6; D is undetermined. Trimming took 8 bases from V and 0 from J, leaving 5 bases between them. This CDR3 comprises 13 residues. Looked up from germline, CDR1 is MDHEN and CDR2 is SYDVKM. As DNA, the CDR3 is TGTGCCAGCTTCGGCTCTGGGGCCAACGTCCTGACTTTC. It yields the protein CASFGSGANVLTF.

The chain has TRBV10-3 and TRBJ2-1, with D perhaps TRBD1 (6 bases). The germline V gene encodes CDR1 ENHRY and CDR2 SYGVKD. This CDR3 is 11 amino acids long. Trimming cost V 10 bases and J 4 bases, with 8 bases left between them. CDR3 loop: CATGVYNEQFF. As DNA, the CDR3 is TGTGCCACAGGGGTTTACAATGAGCAGTTCTTC.

The J gene is TRBJ2-5, the V gene TRBV19, with 11 bases that match TRBD2. V lost 7 bases and J lost 5; bases outside the gene matches: 12. The length of the CDR3 is 16 residues. Germline V CDR1 and CDR2: LNHDA, SQIVND (reference sequence). This CDR3 reads CASTQWLAGGVETQYF. CDR3 coding DNA: TGTGCCAGTACCCAGTGGCTAGCGGGAGGCGTGGAGACCCAGTACTTC. Based on the CDR3 plus reference TRBV19 and TRBJ2-5, the full variable domain is DGGITQSPKYLFRKEGQNVTLSCEQNLNHDAMYWYRQDPGQGLRLIYYSQIVNDFQKGDIAEGYSVSREKKESFPLTVTSAQKNPTAFYLCASTQWLAGGVETQYFGPGTRLLVL.

This clone was counted between two and nine times. The chain employs TRBV19 and TRBJ1-2; possible D gene TRBD1, 5 bases. The CDR3 length is 12 residues. V dropped 6 bases and J dropped 4 bases, with 9 bases sitting between them. Per the germline V gene, CDR1 is LNHDA and CDR2 is SQIVND (reference sequence). Written as DNA, the CDR3 is TGTGCCAGTAGCAGGGTGGGCTATGGCTACACCTTC. Amino acid sequence: CASSRVGYGYTF.

The genes are TRBV28 and TRBJ1-4; 8 bases fit TRBD1. The CDR3 length is 15 residues. Germline V CDR1 and CDR2: MDHEN, SYDVKM. With V trimmed by 3 bases and J by 5 bases, 5 bases remained unmatched. In DNA form, the CDR3 reads TGTGCCAGCAGTTTCCCGGGACAGGAGAATGAAAAACTGTTTTTT. Translation gives CASSFPGQENEKLFF.

This sequence joins TRBV2 and TRBJ1-5; D is unresolved. Deletions cut 2 bases from V and 4 bases from J, with 9 bases between. CDR1 SNHLY and CDR2 FYNNEI come from the germline V gene. The CDR3 extends over 14 amino acids. This CDR3 is CASSEMPVNQPQHF. Written as DNA, the CDR3 is TGTGCCAGCAGTGAAATGCCGGTAAATCAGCCCCAGCATTTT. The variable domain in full, completed from reference TRBV2 and TRBJ1-5, reads EPEVTQTPSHQVTQMGQEVILRCVPISNHLYFYWYRQILGQKVEFLVSFYNNEISEKSEIFDDQFSVERPDGSNFTLKIRSTKLEDSAMYFCASSEMPVNQPQHFGDGTRLSIL.

This clone has just one count. The rearrangement uses TRBV18 and TRBJ2-5; D possibly corresponds to TRBD1 (5 bases). V lost 6 bases and J lost 5, with 10 bases in between. The germline CDR1 and CDR2 sequences are KGHSH and LQKENI. This CDR3 contains 12 residues. The CDR3 here is CASSLRVETQYF. Here the CDR3 DNA reads TGTGCCAGCTCCCTCAGGGTGGAGACCCAGTACTTC.

This sequence joins TRBV7-9 and TRBJ2-3; D is possibly TRBD1 (5 bases). This CDR3 has 15 amino acids. Trimming removed 1 base at V and 7 bases at J, with 15 bases between. The germline gives CDR1 SEHNR, CDR2 FQNEAQ (reference sequence). CDR3 DNA sequence: TGTGCCAGCAGCTTAGGGGGCACAGTTTGGAATACGCAGTATTTT. Residues: CASSLGGTVWNTQYF. Looking up the rest from reference TRBV7-9 and TRBJ2-3 gives the full variable domain: DTGVSQNPRHKITKRGQNVTFRCDPISEHNRLYWYRQTLGQGPEFLTYFQNEAQLEKSRLLSDRFSAERPKGSFSTLEIQRTEQGDSAMYLCASSLGGTVWNTQYFGPGTRLTVL.

The table lists this clone with a count of one. The rearrangement links TRBV20-1 to TRBJ2-3; D remains ambiguous. Trimming removed 6 bases at V and 0 bases at J, with 1 base between. The CDR3 sequence is 10 residues long. Looked up from germline, CDR1 is DFQATT and CDR2 is SNEGSKA (reference sequence). The CDR3 nucleotides read TGCAGTGCAAGCACAGATACGCAGTATTTT. Amino acids: CSASTDTQYF.